Below, one TCR beta chain is given with its context. The antigen is not known. In TCRdb, the RT-PCR reads were re-called with MiXCR into one record per CDR3 protein. The sample has some 640,000 distinct CDR3 sequences, about 15% seen once; the top ten hold around 7%. The source of the sample is a study of response to subunit inactivated influenza vaccine. The CDR3 consists of 16 residues. Trimming left V 5 bases short and J 4 bases short, with 21 bases between. Germline assignment: CDR1 SEHNR and CDR2 FQNEAQ (reference sequence). Study findings and constraints: There was a suggestion from the authors that each seasonal influenza vaccination recruits few new T cells.

The source was PBMCs from blood, collected 14 days before vaccination. The chain carries TRBV7-9 and TRBJ2-7; perhaps TRBD1 as D (6 bases). The source of this sequence is a middle-aged man who received an inactivated influenza vaccine. This chain's CDR3 is CASSTAAQGFTYEQYF. The CDR3 region has the DNA TGTGCCAGCAGCACCGCCGCCCAGGGGTTTACTTACGAGCAGTACTTC.